These 2 T cell receptor beta chains originate from one sample sequenced in a study of T-cell memory formation after mild COVID-19. TCRdb re-called the 5' RACE reads with MiXCR, one entry per CDR3 protein. Of roughly 160,000 distinct CDR3 sequences in the sample, around 10% were seen once. Sequenced material: PBMCs or a T cell subset sorted from them (not recorded which). The receptors shown here come from a young man who had mild COVID-19 (a few samples of this study predate the infection). Cell type and time point are not known.

The rearrangement links TRBV7-8 to TRBJ2-2; 8 bases line up with TRBD1. From germline, CDR1 is SGHVS and CDR2 FQNEAQ. V was pared by 3 bases and J by 4 bases, with 1 base of the junction left unmatched. The CDR3 loop spans 14 amino acids. The CDR3 sequence is CASSFRGPTGELFF. DNA for the CDR3: TGTGCCAGCAGCTTCAGGGGGCCCACCGGGGAGCTGTTTTTT.

This clonotype was counted at least ten times. V usage is TRBV3-1 and J usage is TRBJ2-7, with 9 bases lining up with TRBD2. Germline-derived CDR1 and CDR2 are LGHDT and YNNKEL (reference sequence). This CDR3 has 15 amino acids. V was clipped by 4 bases and J by 3 bases; unmatched bases: 7. The CDR3 coding sequence is TGTGCCAGCAGCCCTTTAGCGGGGGCTAGCTACGAGCAGTACTTC. It translates to CASSPLAGASYEQYF.